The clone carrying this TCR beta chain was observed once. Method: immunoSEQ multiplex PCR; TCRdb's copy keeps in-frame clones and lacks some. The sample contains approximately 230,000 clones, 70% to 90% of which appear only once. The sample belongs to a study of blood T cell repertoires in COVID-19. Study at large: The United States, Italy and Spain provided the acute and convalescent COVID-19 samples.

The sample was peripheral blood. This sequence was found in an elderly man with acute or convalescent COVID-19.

In DNA, the CDR3 is TGTGCCAGCTCACCCCCTGAGGTTTCAGATACGCAGTATTTT. Protein: CASSPPEVSDTQYF. This chain joins TRBV18 and TRBJ2-3, with D unclear. V was trimmed by 3 bases and J by 4 bases, leaving 11 bases between them. CDR1 is KGHSH, CDR2 LQKENI, per germline. The CDR3 has 14 residues.